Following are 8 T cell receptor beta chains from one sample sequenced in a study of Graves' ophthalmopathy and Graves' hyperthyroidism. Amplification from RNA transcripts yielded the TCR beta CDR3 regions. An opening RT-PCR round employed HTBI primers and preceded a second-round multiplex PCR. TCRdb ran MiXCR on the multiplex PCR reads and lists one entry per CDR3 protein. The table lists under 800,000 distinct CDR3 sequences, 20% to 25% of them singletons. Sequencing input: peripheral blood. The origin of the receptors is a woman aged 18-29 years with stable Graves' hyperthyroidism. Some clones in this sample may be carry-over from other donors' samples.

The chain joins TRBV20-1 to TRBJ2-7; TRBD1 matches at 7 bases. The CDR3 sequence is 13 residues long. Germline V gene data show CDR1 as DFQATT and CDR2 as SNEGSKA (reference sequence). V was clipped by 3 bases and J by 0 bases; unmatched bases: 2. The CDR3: CSARTGYSYEQYF. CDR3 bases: TGCAGTGCTAGGACAGGGTACTCCTACGAGCAGTACTTC.

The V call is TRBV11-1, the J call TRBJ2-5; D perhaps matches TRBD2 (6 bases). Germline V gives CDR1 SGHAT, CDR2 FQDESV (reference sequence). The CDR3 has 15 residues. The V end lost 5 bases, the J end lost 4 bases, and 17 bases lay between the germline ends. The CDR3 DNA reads TGTGCCAGCAGCCCCGCGTCCGTGGGAGGAGAGACCCAGTACTTC. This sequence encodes CASSPASVGGETQYF.

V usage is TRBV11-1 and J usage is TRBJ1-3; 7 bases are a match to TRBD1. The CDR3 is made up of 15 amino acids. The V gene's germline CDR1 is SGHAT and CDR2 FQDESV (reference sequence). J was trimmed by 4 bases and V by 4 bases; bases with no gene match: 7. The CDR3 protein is CASSSTWTGGNTIYF. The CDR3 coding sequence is TGTGCCAGCAGCTCAACTTGGACAGGCGGAAACACCATATATTTT.

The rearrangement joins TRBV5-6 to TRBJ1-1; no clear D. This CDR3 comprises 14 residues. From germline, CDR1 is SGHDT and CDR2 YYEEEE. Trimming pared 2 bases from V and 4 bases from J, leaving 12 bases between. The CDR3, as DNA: TGTGCCAGCAGCTTTGAACAGCTGGGCACTGAAGCTTTCTTT. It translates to CASSFEQLGTEAFF.

CDR3 coding DNA: TGTGCCATCGGCGGGCAGGGGAGCCAAGAGACCCAGTACTTC. It yields the protein CAIGGQGSQETQYF. The V call is TRBV10-3, the J call TRBJ2-5; possibly TRBD1 for D (6 bases). The V end lost 8 bases, the J end lost 1 base, and 14 bases lay between the germline ends. Germline V CDR1 and CDR2: ENHRY, SYGVKD. The length of the CDR3 is 14 residues.

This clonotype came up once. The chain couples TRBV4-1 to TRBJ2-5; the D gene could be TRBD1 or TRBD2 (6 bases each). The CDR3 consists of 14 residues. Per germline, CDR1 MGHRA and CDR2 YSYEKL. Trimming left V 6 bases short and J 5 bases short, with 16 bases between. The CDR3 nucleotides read TGCGCCAGCAGGGCGGGAACAGGGTTGGAGACCCAGTACTTC. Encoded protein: CASRAGTGLETQYF.

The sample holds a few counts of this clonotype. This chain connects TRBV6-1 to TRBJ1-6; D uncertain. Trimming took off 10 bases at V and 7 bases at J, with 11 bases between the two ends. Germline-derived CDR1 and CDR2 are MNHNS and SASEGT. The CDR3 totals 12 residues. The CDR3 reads CATGPSNSPLHF. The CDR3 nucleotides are TGTGCCACCGGACCGTCGAATTCACCCCTCCACTTT.

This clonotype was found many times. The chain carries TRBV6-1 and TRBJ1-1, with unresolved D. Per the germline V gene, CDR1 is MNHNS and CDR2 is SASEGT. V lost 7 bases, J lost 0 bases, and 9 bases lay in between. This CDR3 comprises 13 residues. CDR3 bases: TGTGCCAGCACTGGCACCATGAACACTGAAGCTTTCTTT. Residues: CASTGTMNTEAFF.